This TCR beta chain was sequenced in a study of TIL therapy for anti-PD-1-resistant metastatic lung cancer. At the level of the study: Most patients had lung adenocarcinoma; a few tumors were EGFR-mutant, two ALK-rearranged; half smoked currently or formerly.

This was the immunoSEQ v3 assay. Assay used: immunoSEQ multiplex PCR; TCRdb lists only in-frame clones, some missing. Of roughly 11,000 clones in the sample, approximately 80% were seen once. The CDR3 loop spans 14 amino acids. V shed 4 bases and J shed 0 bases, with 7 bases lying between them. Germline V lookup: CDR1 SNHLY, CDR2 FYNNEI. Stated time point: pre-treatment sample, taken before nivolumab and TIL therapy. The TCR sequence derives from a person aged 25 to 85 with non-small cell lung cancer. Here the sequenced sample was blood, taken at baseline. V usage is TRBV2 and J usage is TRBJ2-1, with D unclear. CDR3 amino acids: CASSVSSSYNEQFF. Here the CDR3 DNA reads TGTGCCAGCAGTGTATCGAGCTCCTACAATGAGCAGTTCTTC. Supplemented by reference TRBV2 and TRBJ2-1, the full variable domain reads EPEVTQTPSHQVTQMGQEVILRCVPISNHLYFYWYRQILGQKVEFLVSFYNNEISEKSEIFDDQFSVERPDGSNFTLKIRSTKLEDSAMYFCASSVSSSYNEQFFGPGTRLTVL.